This TCR beta chain was sequenced for a study of blood T cell repertoires in COVID-19. At the level of the study: The cDNA or gDNA used as material had been derived from T cells, B-cell-depleted T cells, or PBMCs.

Sequenced by immunoSEQ multiplex PCR; TCRdb stores in-frame clones only, minus some. The sample contains roughly 50,000 clones, 89% of which appear only once. The V gene end was trimmed by 3 bases and the J gene end by 4 bases; junction bases not matched to a gene: 4. Germline lookup yields CDR1 SGHKS and CDR2 YYEKEE (reference sequence). This CDR3 comprises 15 residues. This chain joins TRBV5-5 and TRBJ2-2; the match to TRBD1 covers 9 bases. The clonotype originates from a woman aged 55-69 years with active COVID-19. Sequencing used peripheral blood. The CDR3 sequence is CASSSGTGPTGELFF. CDR3 nucleotides: TGTGCCAGCAGCTCCGGGACAGGGCCCACCGGGGAGCTGTTTTTT.